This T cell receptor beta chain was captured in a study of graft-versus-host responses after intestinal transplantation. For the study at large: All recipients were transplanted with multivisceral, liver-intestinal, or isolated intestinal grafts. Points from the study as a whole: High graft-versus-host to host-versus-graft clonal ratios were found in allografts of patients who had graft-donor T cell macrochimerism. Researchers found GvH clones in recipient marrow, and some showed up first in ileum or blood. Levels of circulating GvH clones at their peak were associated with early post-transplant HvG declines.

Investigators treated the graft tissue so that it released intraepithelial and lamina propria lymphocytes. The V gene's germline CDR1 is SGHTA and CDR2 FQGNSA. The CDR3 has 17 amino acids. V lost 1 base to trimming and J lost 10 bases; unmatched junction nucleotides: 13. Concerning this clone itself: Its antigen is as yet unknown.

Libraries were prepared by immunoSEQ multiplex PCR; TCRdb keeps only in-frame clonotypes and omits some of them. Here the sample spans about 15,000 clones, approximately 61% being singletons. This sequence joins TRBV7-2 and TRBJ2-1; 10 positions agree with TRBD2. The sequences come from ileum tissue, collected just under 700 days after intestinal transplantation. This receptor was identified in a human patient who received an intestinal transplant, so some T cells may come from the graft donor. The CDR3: CASSLGGLGLAGEEQFF. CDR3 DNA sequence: TGTGCCAGCAGCTTAGGAGGGTTGGGGCTAGCGGGGGAAGAGCAGTTCTTC.